These 21 T cell receptor beta chains share one sample of origin, sequenced in a study of T cell responses to AZD1222 COVID-19 vaccine. Only in-frame clones appear in the TCRdb table, and some are missing; sequencing was by immunoSEQ multiplex PCR. The sample consists of about 68,000 clones, more than 80% of them appearing once. Here the sequenced sample was peripheral blood, taken on day 0 of AZD1222 vaccination. These TCRs come from an adult in good health.

The J gene is TRBJ1-4, the V gene TRBV21-1. TRBV21-1 is described as a pseudogene. This CDR3 is 10 amino acids long. This chain's CDR3 is CASSREKLFF. In nucleotides, the CDR3 is TGTGCCAGCAGCCGGGAAAAACTGTTTTTT.

The CDR3 coding sequence is TGTGCCAGCAGCTTAGTCCCAGGGGGGGGGACAGATACGCAGTATTTT. The encoded protein is CASSLVPGGGTDTQYF. V is TRBV7-2 and J is TRBJ2-3; the D call may be TRBD1 or TRBD2 (7 bases each). The CDR3 loop spans 16 amino acids. Germline CDR1 and CDR2: SGHTA and FQGNSA. V was cut by 1 base and J by 3 bases, with 14 bases left in between. Supplemented by reference TRBV7-2 and TRBJ2-3, the full variable domain reads GAGVSQSPSNKVTEKGKDVELRCDPISGHTALYWYRQSLGQGLEFLIYFQGNSAPDKSGLPSDRFSAERTGGSVSTLTIQRTQQEDSAVYLCASSLVPGGGTDTQYFGPGTRLTVL.

This clone has a handful of counts. This chain links TRBV27 with TRBJ2-7, with D hard to call. V was clipped by 3 bases and J by 2 bases, with 14 bases between them. The CDR3 has 15 amino acids. Germline V gene sequence: CDR1 MNHEY, CDR2 SMNVEV (reference sequence). CDR3 sequence reads: CASSFSVGGTYEQYF. DNA of the CDR3: TGTGCCAGCAGTTTTTCGGTCGGTGGAACCTACGAGCAGTACTTC.

The chain uses TRBV28 and TRBJ1-5; D unclear. CDR3 size: 15 residues. The V end was cut by 5 bases, the J end by 3 bases, with 14 bases between. The germline gives CDR1 MDHEN, CDR2 SYDVKM. The CDR3 sequence: CASSLSGSSNQPQHF. CDR3 sequence (DNA): TGTGCCAGCAGTCTCTCGGGCAGTTCCAATCAGCCCCAGCATTTT.

The chain joins TRBV4-2 to TRBJ1-4; tentatively, D is TRBD1 (5 bases). Germline CDR1 LGHNA, CDR2 YNFKEQ. Trimming removed 0 bases from V and 5 bases from J, with 13 bases in between. The CDR3 extends over 16 amino acids. The CDR3 nucleotides read TGTGCCAGCAGCCAAGATTCGAGACGGGGGAATGAAAAACTGTTTTTT. Translated: CASSQDSRRGNEKLFF.

The chain has TRBV2 and TRBJ1-2; TRBD1 matches 9 bases. The V gene end was trimmed by 7 bases and the J gene end by 0 bases; junction bases not matched to a gene: 9. CDR1 is SNHLY, CDR2 FYNNEI, per germline. The CDR3 loop spans 16 amino acids. Here the CDR3 DNA reads TGTGCCAGCACCTTACAGGGGGCCCCTACTAACTATGGCTACACCTTC. Its protein product is CASTLQGAPTNYGYTF.

CDR3 region: CASSLNQGRNYGYTF. CDR3 nucleotides: TGTGCCAGCAGCTTAAACCAGGGGCGAAACTATGGCTACACCTTC. The rearrangement links TRBV7-2 to TRBJ1-2; TRBD1 is a possible D gene (6 bases). V was cut by 2 bases and J by 2 bases, with 12 bases left in between. The germline V gene has CDR1 SGHTA and CDR2 FQGNSA. This CDR3 is built from 15 residues.

The chain uses TRBV5-1 and TRBJ1-4, with 8 bases aligning to TRBD1. Germline V gene data show CDR1 as SGHRS and CDR2 as YFSETQ. V shed 2 bases and J 0 bases; nucleotides not matched to a gene: 9. The CDR3 extends over 18 amino acids. The CDR3 is CASSLLQGGFATNEKLFF. CDR3 nucleotide sequence: TGCGCCAGCAGCTTACTACAGGGGGGATTTGCAACTAATGAAAAACTGTTTTTT.

This chain uses TRBV4-2 with TRBJ2-2; TRBD1 might be the D (6 bases). The V end lost 10 bases, the J end lost 6 bases, and 21 bases lay between the germline ends. The CDR3 spans 15 residues. Per germline, CDR1 LGHNA and CDR2 YNFKEQ. As DNA, the CDR3 is TGTGCCACCCAGGTTGGGGGCTCGGGCGCCGGGGAGCTGTTTTTT. Protein product: CATQVGGSGAGELFF.

The chain has TRBV18 and TRBJ1-1; D is unclear. Trimming cost V 5 bases and J 4 bases, with 8 bases left between them. The CDR3 consists of 12 residues. Germline V lookup: CDR1 KGHSH, CDR2 LQKENI. DNA of the CDR3: TGTGCCAGCTCAAAGGCGGGCACTGAAGCTTTCTTT. This translates into CASSKAGTEAFF.

The chain combines TRBV2 with TRBJ1-2, with a weak D call TRBD1 (6 bases). In germline, CDR1 is SNHLY, CDR2 FYNNEI. The CDR3 spans 13 residues. Trimming cost V 5 bases and J 8 bases, with 15 bases left between them. The CDR3 bases are TGTGCCAGCAGTTCGATACAGGGCAGCGGCTACACCTTC. The encoded protein is CASSSIQGSGYTF.

V and J are TRBV28 and TRBJ2-7; D could derive from TRBD1 or TRBD2 (5 bases each). CDR3 size: 15 residues. Germline assignment: CDR1 MDHEN and CDR2 SYDVKM. V gave up 3 bases and J gave up 0 bases, with 12 bases separating them. CDR3 protein: CASSFEGAGSYEQYF. CDR3 in DNA: TGTGCCAGCAGTTTCGAAGGGGCGGGCTCCTACGAGCAGTACTTC.

V usage is TRBV6-4 and J usage is TRBJ2-4; maybe TRBD1 (5 bases). Trimming shortened V by 5 bases and J by 2 bases, and 10 bases separated the two germline ends. CDR3 length equals 14 residues. CDR1 is MRHNA and CDR2 is SNTAGT in the germline V gene. As DNA, the CDR3 is TGTGCCAGCAGTCCGGACATCTCCAAAAACATTCAGTACTTC. Translated, it gives CASSPDISKNIQYF.

CDR3 sequence reads: CASSYAPWRRNTEAFF. The CDR3 DNA follows: TGTGCCAGCAGTTATGCTCCTTGGAGGCGAAACACTGAAGCTTTCTTT. V gene TRBV6-2 or TRBV6-3 combines with J gene TRBJ1-1, with D unclear. The CDR3 loop spans 16 amino acids. V was clipped by 3 bases and J by 2 bases, with 16 bases between them. Germline loops: CDR1 MNHEY, CDR2 SVGEGT.

This clone has a count of ten or more. This chain joins TRBV30 and TRBJ2-7; 12 bases agree with TRBD1. The CDR3 has 14 residues. CDR1 and CDR2 from the germline V gene are GTSNPN and SVGIG (reference sequence). The trim removed 3 bases at V and 7 bases at J, leaving 7 bases unmatched. The CDR3 DNA follows: TGTGCCTGGAGACGGGGACAGGGGGCGAGAGAGCAGTACTTC. Translating it yields CAWRRGQGAREQYF.

This chain links TRBV19 with TRBJ1-5; 9 positions agree with TRBD1. There are 16 residues in the CDR3. Germline V gene sequence: CDR1 LNHDA, CDR2 SQIVND (reference sequence). J lost 2 bases, V lost 7 bases, and 9 bases had no gene match. CDR3 region: CASNTGGASGNQPQHF. The CDR3 DNA reads as TGTGCCAGTAATACAGGGGGCGCCTCGGGCAATCAGCCCCAGCATTTT. Full variable domain (remainder filled in from reference TRBV19 and TRBJ1-5): DGGITQSPKYLFRKEGQNVTLSCEQNLNHDAMYWYRQDPGQGLRLIYYSQIVNDFQKGDIAEGYSVSREKKESFPLTVTSAQKNPTAFYLCASNTGGASGNQPQHFGDGTRLSIL.

The chain carries TRBV7-3 and TRBJ2-2; no definite D call. The CDR3 sequence is 13 residues long. V dropped 5 bases and J dropped 4 bases, with 8 bases sitting between them. From germline, CDR1 is SGHTA and CDR2 FQGTGA. The CDR3, as DNA: TGTGCCAGCAGCCCGGAGCCCACCGGGGAGCTGTTTTTT. It translates to CASSPEPTGELFF. Full variable domain (rest looked up from reference TRBV7-3 and TRBJ2-2): GAGVSQTPSNKVTEKGKYVELRCDPISGHTALYWYRQSLGQGPEFLIYFQGTGAADDSGLPNDRFFAVRPEGSVSTLKIQRTERGDSAVYLCASSPEPTGELFFGEGSRLTVL.

This clone was counted between two and nine times. This rearrangement joins TRBV5-4 to TRBJ1-1; 10 nucleotides match TRBD1. J lost 6 bases, V lost 0 bases, and 14 bases had no gene match. This CDR3 contains 18 residues. Germline V gene sequence: CDR1 SGHNT, CDR2 YYREEE (reference sequence). This CDR3 is CASSLGTDRGGPGAEAFF. In DNA, the CDR3 is TGTGCCAGCAGCTTGGGCACGGACAGGGGGGGGCCGGGCGCTGAAGCTTTCTTT.

In this sample, this clone turned up a few times. The chain has TRBV2 and TRBJ2-1; D gene unclear. The ends were cut back, 3 bases at V and 1 base at J, with 16 bases in the middle. The CDR3 totals 17 residues. Looked up from germline, CDR1 is SNHLY and CDR2 is FYNNEI. The CDR3 reads CASSDWVVGLSYNEQFF. For the CDR3, the DNA is TGTGCCAGCAGTGATTGGGTTGTGGGGTTATCCTACAATGAGCAGTTCTTC.

In nucleotides, the CDR3 is TGTGCCAGCAGTCTGACCCGACAGGGAGCACGAGAGACCCAGTACTTC. It codes for CASSLTRQGARETQYF. The chain couples TRBV6-6 to TRBJ2-5; 7 bases align to TRBD1. V lost 5 bases, J lost 4 bases, and 13 bases stayed unmatched. The CDR3 runs to 16 residues. Germline values: CDR1 MNHNY, CDR2 SVGAGI (reference sequence).

The chain recombines TRBV15 with TRBJ1-2; D gene ambiguous. This CDR3 is 16 amino acids long. CDR1 and CDR2 from the germline V gene are LNHNV and YYDKDF (reference sequence). Trimming stripped 1 base from V and 3 bases from J, with 15 bases between. The CDR3: CATSRAVRGYDYGYTF. The DNA of the CDR3 is TGTGCCACCAGCAGAGCGGTACGTGGGTACGACTATGGCTACACCTTC.